This T cell receptor (beta chain) emerged from a study of T cells in Graves' hyperthyroidism and ophthalmopathy. PBMCs were obtained from approximately 10 ml fresh peripheral blood. This clonotype appeared many times. The CDR3 has 13 residues. V was pared by 2 bases and J by 1 base, with 6 bases between. Germline loops: CDR1 SGHRS, CDR2 YFSETQ. RNA transcripts yielded amplified TCR beta CDR3 regions. First-round RT-PCR with HTBI primers amplified the TCR CDR3 region. A single record per CDR3 protein comes from TCRdb applying MiXCR to the multiplex PCR reads. This sample has hundreds of thousands of distinct CDR3 sequences; 19% occur once, and the top ten carry around 3.6%.

Sequencing input: blood. V usage is TRBV5-1 and J usage is TRBJ2-5; D not resolved. The TCR originated in a woman aged 18-29 years with Graves' hyperthyroidism. The CDR3, as DNA: TGCGCCAGCAGCTTCACTCTCCAAGAGACCCAGTACTTC. It yields the protein CASSFTLQETQYF.